This T cell receptor beta chain is drawn from a study of early T cells in non-severe SARS-CoV-2 infection. With V trimmed by 7 bases and J by 8 bases, 12 bases remained unmatched. The CDR3 is 14 residues long. A single record per CDR3 protein comes from TCRdb applying MiXCR to the 5' RACE reads. The data hold around 52,000 distinct CDR3 sequences, with roughly 6.5% observed a single time. In its sample, this clonotype was seen a few times. Source material: whole blood. The receptor was derived from an adult who was a healthcare worker with PCR-confirmed SARS-CoV-2 infection or an uninfected control (not recorded which). The rearrangement links TRBV12-3 or TRBV12-4 to TRBJ1-2, with 8 bases lining up with TRBD1. The DNA for the CDR3 is TGTGCCAGCACCCCGACAGGGGTGTCACTAGGCTACACCTTC. It is translated as CASTPTGVSLGYTF.